The clone carrying this T cell receptor delta chain was seen a handful of times. Translating this DNA gives a protein that differs at residue 6 from the TCRdb one, which belongs to a much larger clone; a read error is likely, and the protein shown is this translation. This record belongs to a study of gamma delta lymphoproliferative disorders and STAT genes. At the level of the study: Gamma-chain libraries were built from at least 50 ng of genomic DNA with the LymphoTrack Dx TCRG Assay.

Genomic DNA from isolated PBMCs served as the sequencing template. Age- and sex-matched healthy adult donors provided control blood. Germline V gene data show CDR1 as GEAIGNYY and CDR2 as EKD. V lost 7 bases and J lost 3; bases outside the gene matches: 10. The CDR3 covers 14 residues. TCRdb reran clone calling via CATT on the multiplex PCR reads. The sample carries 1,500 to 2,000 delta-chain clones, under 3% recorded once. The chain recombines TRDV2 with TRDJ1, with 7 nucleotides matching TRDD3. Material: blood. This sequence originates from a human donor in good health. CDR3 loop: CACEPRGIPDKLIF. The CDR3 nucleotides read TGTGCCTGCGAACCCCGGGGGATTCCCGATAAACTCATCTTT.